A single sample is the source of the 11 T cell receptor beta chains below, sequenced in a study of blood T cell repertoires in COVID-19 (dated by TCRdb to 2018 to 2020). Library generation was performed with the immunoSEQ multiplex PCR assay. This immuneACCESS table, as held by TCRdb, lists in-frame sequences with V and J called but not all clones. Of the missing ones, under half trace to an unresolved V gene in checked studies; the others have no known cause. This sample has roughly 140,000 clones in its table, and 78% of those were observed once. Together, the top ten hold around 2.1% of the sample. The sequenced sample consisted of peripheral blood. The receptors shown here come from an older woman with acute or convalescent COVID-19.

There are a few counts of this clone. The chain has TRBV29-1 and TRBJ2-1; TRBD2 might be the D (5 bases). V was trimmed by 4 bases and J by 3 bases, leaving 13 bases between them. This CDR3 is built from 14 residues. Germline CDR1 SQVTM, CDR2 ANQGSEA. The chain's CDR3 is CSVVGVASYNEQFF. The DNA for the CDR3 is TGCAGCGTTGTTGGAGTAGCGAGCTACAATGAGCAGTTCTTC.

The rearrangement joins TRBV5-1 to TRBJ1-1; 8 nucleotides line up with TRBD1. Germline V lookup: CDR1 SGHRS, CDR2 YFSETQ. After removal of 5 bases from V and 4 bases from J, the junction contained 4 bases not matched to a gene. The CDR3 runs 13 residues. The CDR3 reads CASSRTGSTEAFF. The CDR3 DNA reads TGCGCCAGCAGTCGGACAGGGTCCACTGAAGCTTTCTTT.

This clone appeared a few times. CDR3 protein: CASSSGSLEEQFF. In DNA, the CDR3 is TGTGCCAGCAGTTCCGGGTCCCTCGAAGAGCAGTTCTTC. The genes are TRBV27 and TRBJ2-1; D uncertain. CDR3 length: 13 amino acids. CDR1 MNHEY and CDR2 SMNVEV come from the germline V gene (reference sequence). Trimming cost V 4 bases and J 10 bases, with 14 bases left between them.

The CDR3 DNA reads TGTGCTAGCGGGAGGCGCGTAGATACGCAGTATTTT. Its protein product is CASGRRVDTQYF. The J gene is TRBJ2-3, the V gene TRBV10-3; 10 bases align to TRBD2. CDR3 length: 12 amino acids. CDR1 is ENHRY and CDR2 is SYGVKD in the germline V gene.

J is TRBJ2-7 and V is TRBV21-1; the D call in the table, TRBD1, was not verified against the DNA. TRBV21-1 is flagged as a pseudogene. The CDR3 is made up of 13 amino acids. CDR3 sequence reads: CASSGQPLREQYF. The CDR3 DNA is TGTGCCAGCTCGGGACAGCCTCTTAGGGAGCAGTACTTC.

This clone has just a few counts. The chain employs TRBV4-2 and TRBJ1-6; 7 bases match TRBD1. CDR1 LGHNA and CDR2 YNFKEQ come from the germline V gene. There are 14 residues in the CDR3. Trimming removed 10 bases from V and 7 bases from J; junction bases left unmatched: 10. The CDR3 bases are TGTGCCACCCGGCCCCCGGGACAGAATTCACCCCTCCACTTT. This encodes CATRPPGQNSPLHF.

This rearrangement joins TRBV5-6 to TRBJ1-2; D is uncertain. CDR1 is SGHDT, CDR2 YYEEEE, per germline. V dropped 1 base and J dropped 4 bases, with 11 bases sitting between them. This CDR3 comprises 14 residues. The CDR3 reads CASSLNGGIYGYTF. For the CDR3, the DNA is TGTGCCAGCAGCTTGAATGGCGGTATCTATGGCTACACCTTC. The whole variable domain, filled in from reference TRBV5-6 and TRBJ1-2, reads DAGVTQSPTHLIKTRGQQVTLRCSPKSGHDTVSWYQQALGQGPQFIFQYYEEEERQRGNFPDRFSGHQFPNYSSELNVNALLLGDSALYLCASSLNGGIYGYTFGSGTRLTVV.

This clone has just one count. J is TRBJ1-1 and V is TRBV5-1; 7 bases match TRBD1. The CDR3 has 16 residues. V dropped 5 bases and J dropped 4; count of bases not matched to a gene: 14. Per the germline V gene, CDR1 is SGHRS and CDR2 is YFSETQ. The CDR3 sequence is CASSPPTGVFTTEAFF. The CDR3 region has the DNA TGCGCCAGCAGTCCCCCAACAGGGGTGTTCACCACTGAAGCTTTCTTT.

This clone came up once. The rearrangement links TRBV11-3 to TRBJ1-6; tentative D call: TRBD1 (6 bases). The V gene lost 7 bases and the J gene lost 9 bases, with 22 bases spanning the gap. This CDR3 is built from 16 residues. The germline gives CDR1 SGHNT, CDR2 YENEEA. The CDR3 loop is CASIHQGWRRFSPLHF. The CDR3 nucleotides are TGTGCCAGCATCCATCAGGGGTGGAGGAGATTTTCACCCCTCCACTTT.

A single count supports this clone. The CDR3 nucleotides are TGTGCCAGCAGACTAGCGGGAGTGCTAAATGAGCAGTTCTTC. Translation gives CASRLAGVLNEQFF. The V gene is TRBV2, the J gene TRBJ2-1, with 11 positions matching TRBD2. This CDR3 region has 14 residues. V dropped 6 bases and J dropped 7; count of bases not matched to a gene: 5. Germline V gene lookup returns CDR1 SNHLY and CDR2 FYNNEI.

The rearrangement joins TRBV5-1 to TRBJ1-2; D is unclear. The CDR3 is 15 amino acids. Trimming took 4 bases from V and 5 from J, leaving 18 bases between them. Germline CDR1 reads SGHRS; CDR2 reads YFSETQ. The CDR3 spells CASSGYSGEGYGYTF. In DNA, the CDR3 is TGCGCCAGCAGCGGCTACAGTGGTGAAGGATATGGCTACACCTTC.